Listed here is a single T cell receptor beta chain. This CDR3 comprises 19 residues. V lost 0 bases and J 0 bases, leaving 18 bases between the germline ends. Germline V gives CDR1 SGHAT, CDR2 FQNNGV. This specimen belongs to a study of OX40 agonist ivuxolimab in advanced cancers. Sequenced by immunoSEQ multiplex PCR; TCRdb stores in-frame clones only, minus some. The sample holds under 85,000 clones, 85% to 90% seen once. This specimen consisted of CD4+ or CD8+ T cells sorted from blood, obtained in a trial of the OX40 agonist ivuxolimab. This clonotype was obtained from an adult with an advanced solid tumor such as melanoma, head and neck, liver or kidney cancer. V and J are TRBV11-2 and TRBJ2-1; D is possibly TRBD1 (5 bases). In nucleotides, the CDR3 is TGTGCCAGCAGCTTAGATACCCTTCCACAGGTAGGCTCCTACAATGAGCAGTTCTTC. As protein: CASSLDTLPQVGSYNEQFF. The full variable domain, rest sourced from reference TRBV11-2 and TRBJ2-1, is EAGVAQSPRYKIIEKRQSVAFWCNPISGHATLYWYQQILGQGPKLLIQFQNNGVVDDSQLPKDRFSAERLKGVDSTLKIQPAKLEDSAVYLCASSLDTLPQVGSYNEQFFGPGTRLTVL.